The 24 T cell receptor beta chains below come from one sample, sequenced in a study of blood T cell repertoires in COVID-19. This table comes from immunoSEQ multiplex PCR, and its TCRdb copy is limited to in-frame clones, with some not included. The sample carries 250,000 to 300,000 clones, 85% recorded once. The sample comprised peripheral blood. Receptors originate from a man aged 50 or older with active or convalescent COVID-19.

The chain has TRBV19 and TRBJ2-5; D is possibly TRBD2 (5 bases). The CDR3 has 11 amino acids. The germline V gene encodes CDR1 LNHDA and CDR2 SQIVND (reference sequence). V was trimmed by 8 bases and J by 5 bases, leaving 9 bases between them. CDR3 bases: TGTGCCAGTGGGAGTTGGGAGACCCAGTACTTC. Protein: CASGSWETQYF.

This clone was observed once. The V and J genes are TRBV7-2 and TRBJ2-1; the match to TRBD2 covers 13 bases. J was trimmed by 9 bases and V by 5 bases; bases with no gene match: 7. The CDR3 sequence is 15 residues long. Germline CDR1 and CDR2: SGHTA and FQGNSA. The CDR3 nucleotides are TGTGCCAGCAGCACGGGACTAGCGGGAACGGGTGAGCAGTTCTTC. It is translated as CASSTGLAGTGEQFF.

Comments on this clone: Other DNA sequences within the sample encode an identical CDR3. The genes are TRBV6-5 and TRBJ1-3; D unresolved. Trimming cost V 3 bases and J 1 base, with 7 bases left between them. This CDR3 is 14 amino acids long. Germline CDR1 reads MNHEY; CDR2 reads SVGAGI. The CDR3 spells CASSYGGSGNTIYF. CDR3 nucleotide sequence: TGTGCCAGCAGTTATGGCGGATCTGGAAACACCATATATTTT.

The rearrangement joins TRBV10-3 to TRBJ2-6, with 9 bases that match TRBD1. CDR3 length equals 20 residues. The trim removed 5 bases at V and 2 bases at J, leaving 16 bases unmatched. CDR1 is ENHRY and CDR2 is SYGVKD in the germline V gene. For the CDR3, the DNA is TGTGCCATCAGTTATGGCCCTCCCGGGACAGGGTCCACTGGGGCCAACGTCCTGACTTTC. This translates into CAISYGPPGTGSTGANVLTF.

The CDR3 sequence is CASSMTTPRGQPQHF. The CDR3 DNA sequence: TGTGCCAGTAGTATGACGACACCGCGGGGCCAGCCCCAGCATTTT. The chain has TRBV19 and TRBJ1-5, with D tentatively TRBD1 (5 bases). V was shortened by 3 bases and J by 7 bases, with 16 bases between the two germline ends. The CDR3 has 15 residues. Germline loops: CDR1 LNHDA, CDR2 SQIVND (reference sequence). Full variable domain (missing parts from reference TRBV19 and TRBJ1-5): DGGITQSPKYLFRKEGQNVTLSCEQNLNHDAMYWYRQDPGQGLRLIYYSQIVNDFQKGDIAEGYSVSREKKESFPLTVTSAQKNPTAFYLCASSMTTPRGQPQHFGDGTRLSIL.

The chain joins TRBV4-2 to TRBJ2-1; 8 bases line up with TRBD2. The CDR3 has 17 amino acids. CDR1 and CDR2 from the germline V gene are LGHNA and YNFKEQ. V gave up 3 bases and J gave up 4 bases; unmatched junction bases: 11. The CDR3 protein is CASSHLAAGGIYNEQFF. The DNA of the CDR3 is TGTGCCAGCAGCCACCTAGCGGCGGGAGGCATTTACAATGAGCAGTTCTTC.

This clone was observed a few times. The chain joins TRBV18 to TRBJ1-5; D is possibly TRBD1 (6 bases). Looked up from germline, CDR1 is KGHSH and CDR2 is LQKENI. This CDR3 is 16 amino acids long. V lost 2 bases, J lost 4 bases, and 15 bases lay in between. The CDR3 is CASSPSPTGGNQPQHF. CDR3 nucleotide sequence: TGTGCCAGCTCACCAAGTCCGACAGGAGGTAATCAGCCCCAGCATTTT.

The chain employs TRBV7-8 and TRBJ2-4; D is possibly TRBD2 (6 bases). Trimming left V 0 bases short and J 4 bases short, with 16 bases between. CDR3 size: 17 residues. The germline V gene has CDR1 SGHVS and CDR2 FQNEAQ. The DNA for the CDR3 is TGTGCCAGCAGCTTAGCGACTAGGCGGACCATAAAAAACATTCAGTACTTC. It encodes CASSLATRRTIKNIQYF.

Concerning this clone itself: One end of the junction fails to match germline, which may point to a read error. This chain joins TRBV5-4 and TRBJ1-6, with D possibly matching TRBD1 (6 bases). The CDR3 loop spans 17 amino acids. The germline gives CDR1 SGHNT, CDR2 YYREEE (reference sequence). The chain's CDR3 is CASTNSVGGLYDSPLHF. CDR3 sequence (DNA): TGTGCCAGCACCAACTCCGTCGGGGGGCTCTATGATTCACCCCTCCACTTT.

The CDR3 DNA is TGTGCCAGCAGCCGCTTTGGCGGTAGTGGAAACACCATATATTTT. Encoded protein: CASSRFGGSGNTIYF. V usage is TRBV7-9 and J usage is TRBJ1-3; D gene unclear. V was shortened by 5 bases and J by 3 bases, with 14 bases between the two germline ends. The CDR3 runs to 15 residues. CDR1 SEHNR and CDR2 FQNEAQ come from the germline V gene (reference sequence).

This rearrangement joins TRBV2 to TRBJ2-2; tentative D call: TRBD2 (6 bases). V gave up 2 bases and J gave up 5 bases, with 9 bases separating them. Germline-derived CDR1 and CDR2 are SNHLY and FYNNEI. The CDR3 runs 14 residues. Here the CDR3 reads CASSESGRTGELFF. The CDR3 DNA reads TGTGCCAGCAGTGAATCCGGGAGAACCGGGGAGCTGTTTTTT.

The genes are TRBV29-1 and TRBJ2-7; a weak D match, TRBD2 (6 bases). The CDR3 is 12 residues long. Trimming shortened V by 5 bases and J by 3 bases, and 11 bases separated the two germline ends. CDR1 SQVTM and CDR2 ANQGSEA come from the germline V gene. CDR3 bases: TGCAGCGTTCGCGGGGCGATCTACGAGCAGTACTTC. It codes for CSVRGAIYEQYF.

CDR3 nucleotide sequence: TGTGCCTGTTCCCCCCGGGACAGGCTCCCCTACGAGCAGTACTTC. It codes for CACSPRDRLPYEQYF. V is TRBV30 and J is TRBJ2-7, with 8 nucleotides matching TRBD1. Trimming cost V 6 bases and J 2 bases; bases outside gene matches: 12. The CDR3 is 15 residues long. CDR1 is GTSNPN, CDR2 SVGIG, per germline (reference sequence).

This rearrangement joins TRBV5-1 to TRBJ1-1; the D is unclear. From germline, CDR1 is SGHRS and CDR2 YFSETQ. Deletions cut 0 bases from V and 3 bases from J, with 18 bases between. CDR3 size: 17 residues. CDR3 protein: CASSLGSVLRVDTEAFF. CDR3 DNA sequence: TGCGCCAGCAGCTTGGGTTCCGTCCTCCGGGTGGACACTGAAGCTTTCTTT. Variable domain in full (rest from reference TRBV5-1 and TRBJ1-1): KAGVTQTPRYLIKTRGQQVTLSCSPISGHRSVSWYQQTPGQGLQFLFEYFSETQRNKGNFPGRFSGRQFSNSRSEMNVSTLELGDSALYLCASSLGSVLRVDTEAFFGQGTRLTVV.

The chain carries TRBV3-1 (or the pseudogene TRBV3-2) and TRBJ1-5; D not certain. V was trimmed by 2 bases and J by 6 bases, leaving 11 bases between them. The CDR3 runs 14 residues. CDR1 is LGHDT, CDR2 YNNKEL, per germline (reference sequence). This CDR3 reads CASSQTPRGQPQHF. Here the CDR3 DNA reads TGTGCCAGCAGCCAAACACCCCGGGGTCAGCCCCAGCATTTT.

This chain joins TRBV19 and TRBJ1-2; 8 bases agree with TRBD1. Losses at the gene ends were 7 bases for V and 2 bases for J; bases not matched to a gene: 9. This CDR3 region has 15 residues. Germline loops: CDR1 LNHDA, CDR2 SQIVND (reference sequence). CDR3: CASIDTRTGNYGYTF. The CDR3 region has the DNA TGTGCCAGTATTGACACCCGGACAGGGAACTATGGCTACACCTTC.

The chain employs TRBV28 and TRBJ1-3; the D is unclear. Germline CDR1 reads MDHEN; CDR2 reads SYDVKM. The CDR3 contains 14 residues. V dropped 7 bases and J dropped 4 bases, with 14 bases sitting between them. The CDR3 DNA sequence: TGTGCCAGCATAGGAGGTTCTCTGGGAAACACCATATATTTT. It encodes CASIGGSLGNTIYF.

This chain uses TRBV4-2 with TRBJ1-4, with D perhaps TRBD1 (6 bases). CDR1 is LGHNA, CDR2 YNFKEQ, per germline. The CDR3 has 17 residues. Trimming removed 3 bases from V and 0 bases from J, with 14 bases in between. CDR3 bases: TGTGCCAGCAGCCAGGGGCGGGGGCTCGCAACTAATGAAAAACTGTTTTTT. This encodes CASSQGRGLATNEKLFF.

The CDR3, as DNA: TGTGCCAGCAGCTGGGCGGACTTAACCTACGAGCAGTACTTC. It yields the protein CASSWADLTYEQYF. The J gene is TRBJ2-7, the V gene TRBV7-2; a possible D gene is TRBD2 (5 bases). This CDR3 spans 14 amino acids. Per the germline V gene, CDR1 is SGHTA and CDR2 is FQGNSA. With 4 bases removed from V and 2 bases from J, the gap between germline ends came to 12 bases.

This clone was recorded many times. Other DNA sequences within the sample encode an identical CDR3. In nucleotides, the CDR3 is TGCGCCAGCAGCCAAAGGGGACTAGACAATGAGCAGTTCTTC. It encodes CASSQRGLDNEQFF. This chain uses TRBV4-1 with TRBJ2-1; 8 bases match TRBD2. The germline V gene has CDR1 MGHRA and CDR2 YSYEKL. This CDR3 comprises 14 residues. Trimming at V came to 2 bases and at J to 5 bases, leaving 2 bases not matched to a gene.

The chain links TRBV5-5 to TRBJ2-2; 7 bases fit TRBD1. CDR3 length equals 15 residues. CDR1 and CDR2 (germline): SGHKS, YYEKEE (reference sequence). The V and J ends lost 1 base and 6 bases, in that order; junction bases with no gene match: 6. For the CDR3, the DNA is TGTGCCAGCAGCTTGACAGGGGTGACGGCCGGGGAGCTGTTTTTT. It translates to CASSLTGVTAGELFF.

V gene TRBV30 combines with J gene TRBJ1-5; possible D gene TRBD1, 6 bases. This CDR3 region has 14 residues. Trimming pared 2 bases from V and 7 bases from J, leaving 15 bases between. The V gene's germline CDR1 is GTSNPN and CDR2 SVGIG (reference sequence). In DNA form, the CDR3 reads TGTGCCTGGAGTAAGGGAGGGGGGCACCAGCCCCAGCATTTT. It translates to CAWSKGGGHQPQHF. Variable domain in full (rest from reference TRBV30 and TRBJ1-5): SQTIHQWPATLVQPVGSPLSLECTVEGTSNPNLYWYRQAAGRGLQLLFYSVGIGQISSEVPQNLSASRPQDRQFILSSKKLLLSDSGFYLCAWSKGGGHQPQHFGDGTRLSIL.

This rearrangement joins TRBV30 to TRBJ1-1; D ambiguous. In germline, CDR1 is GTSNPN, CDR2 SVGIG (reference sequence). The CDR3 runs 13 residues. Trimming shortened V by 7 bases and J by 4 bases, and 16 bases separated the two germline ends. The CDR3 protein is CAFTRGSTTEAFF. The CDR3 nucleotides are TGTGCCTTCACGCGGGGTTCGACCACTGAAGCTTTCTTT. Combining the CDR3 with reference TRBV30 and TRBJ1-1 gives the whole variable domain SQTIHQWPATLVQPVGSPLSLECTVEGTSNPNLYWYRQAAGRGLQLLFYSVGIGQISSEVPQNLSASRPQDRQFILSSKKLLLSDSGFYLCAFTRGSTTEAFFGQGTRLTVV.

The V and J genes are TRBV21-1 and TRBJ2-2; the table's D call TRBD1 went unverified against the DNA. TRBV21-1 is annotated as a pseudogene. The CDR3 loop spans 15 amino acids. The CDR3 region is CASKIGTGDTGELFF. In nucleotides, the CDR3 is TGTGCCAGCAAGATAGGGACAGGGGACACCGGGGAGCTGTTTTTT.